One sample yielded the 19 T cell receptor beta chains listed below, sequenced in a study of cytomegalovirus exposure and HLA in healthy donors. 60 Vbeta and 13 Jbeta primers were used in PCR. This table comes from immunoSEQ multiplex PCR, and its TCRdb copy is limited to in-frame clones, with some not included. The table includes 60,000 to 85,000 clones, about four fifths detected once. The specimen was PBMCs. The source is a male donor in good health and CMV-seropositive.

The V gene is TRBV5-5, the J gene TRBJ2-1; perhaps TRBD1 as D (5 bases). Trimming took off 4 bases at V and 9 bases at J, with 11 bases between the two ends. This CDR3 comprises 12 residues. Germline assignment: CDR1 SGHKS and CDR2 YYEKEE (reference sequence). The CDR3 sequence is CASSGRTGEQFF. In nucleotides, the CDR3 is TGTGCCAGCAGCGGAAGAACAGGTGAGCAGTTCTTC. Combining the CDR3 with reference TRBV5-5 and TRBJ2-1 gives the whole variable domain DAGVTQSPTHLIKTRGQQVTLRCSPISGHKSVSWYQQVLGQGPQFIFQYYEKEERGRGNFPDRFSARQFPNYSSELNVNALLLGDSALYLCASSGRTGEQFFGPGTRLTVL.

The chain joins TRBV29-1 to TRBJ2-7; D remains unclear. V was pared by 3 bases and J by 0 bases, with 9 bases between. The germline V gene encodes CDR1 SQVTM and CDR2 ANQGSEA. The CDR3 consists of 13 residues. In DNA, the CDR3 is TGCAGCGTTGAGTCAGAAAGCTCCTACGAGCAGTACTTC. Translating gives CSVESESSYEQYF.

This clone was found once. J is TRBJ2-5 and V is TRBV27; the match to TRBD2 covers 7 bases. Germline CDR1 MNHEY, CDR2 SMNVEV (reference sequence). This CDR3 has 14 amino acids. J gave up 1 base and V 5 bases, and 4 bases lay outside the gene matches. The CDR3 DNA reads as TGTGCCAGCAGTCCGTGGGGGGGCCAAGAGACCCAGTACTTC. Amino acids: CASSPWGGQETQYF.

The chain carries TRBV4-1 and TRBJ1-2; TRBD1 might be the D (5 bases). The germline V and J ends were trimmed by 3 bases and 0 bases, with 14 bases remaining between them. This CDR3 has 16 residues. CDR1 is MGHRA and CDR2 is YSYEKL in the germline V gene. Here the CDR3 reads CASSQPLRQSNYGYTF. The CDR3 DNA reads TGCGCCAGCAGCCAGCCTCTTCGACAGTCTAACTATGGCTACACCTTC.

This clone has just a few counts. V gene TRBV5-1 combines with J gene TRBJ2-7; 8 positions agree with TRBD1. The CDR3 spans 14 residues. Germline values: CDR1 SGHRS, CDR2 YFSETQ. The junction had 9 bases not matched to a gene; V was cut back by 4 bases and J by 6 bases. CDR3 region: CASSDTGGIVEQYF. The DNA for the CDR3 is TGCGCCAGCAGCGATACAGGGGGGATCGTCGAGCAGTACTTC.

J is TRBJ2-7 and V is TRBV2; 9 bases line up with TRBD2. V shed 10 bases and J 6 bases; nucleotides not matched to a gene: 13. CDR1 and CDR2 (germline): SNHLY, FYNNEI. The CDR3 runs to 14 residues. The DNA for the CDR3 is TGTGCCATACGTAGCGGGAGCGGTACGGCCGAGCAGTACTTC. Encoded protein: CAIRSGSGTAEQYF.

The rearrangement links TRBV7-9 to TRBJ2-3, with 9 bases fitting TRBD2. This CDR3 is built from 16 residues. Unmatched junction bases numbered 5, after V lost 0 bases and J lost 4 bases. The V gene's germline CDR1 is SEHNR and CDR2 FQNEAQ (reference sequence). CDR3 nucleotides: TGTGCCAGCAGCTTAGCTCTGCGGGAGGGATCAGATACGCAGTATTTT. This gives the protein CASSLALREGSDTQYF.

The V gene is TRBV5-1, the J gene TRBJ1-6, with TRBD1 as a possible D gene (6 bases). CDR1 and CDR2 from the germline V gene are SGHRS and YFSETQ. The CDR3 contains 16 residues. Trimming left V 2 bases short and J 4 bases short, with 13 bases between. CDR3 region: CASSLGDTTYNSPLHF. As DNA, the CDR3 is TGCGCCAGCAGCTTAGGGGACACGACTTATAATTCACCCCTCCACTTT. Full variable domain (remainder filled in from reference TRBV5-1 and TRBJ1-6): KAGVTQTPRYLIKTRGQQVTLSCSPISGHRSVSWYQQTPGQGLQFLFEYFSETQRNKGNFPGRFSGRQFSNSRSEMNVSTLELGDSALYLCASSLGDTTYNSPLHFGNGTRLTVT.

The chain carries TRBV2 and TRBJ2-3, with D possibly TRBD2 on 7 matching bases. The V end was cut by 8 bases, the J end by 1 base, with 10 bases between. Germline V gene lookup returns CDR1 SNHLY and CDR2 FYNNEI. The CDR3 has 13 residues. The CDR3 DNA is TGTGCCAGCGGGGGGGCGCGCACAGATACGCAGTATTTT. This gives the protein CASGGARTDTQYF.

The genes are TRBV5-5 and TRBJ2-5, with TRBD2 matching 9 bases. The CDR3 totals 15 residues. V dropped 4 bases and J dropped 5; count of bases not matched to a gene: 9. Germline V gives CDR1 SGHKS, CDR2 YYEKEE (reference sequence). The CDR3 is CASSRGGGGRETQYF. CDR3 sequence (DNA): TGTGCCAGCAGCCGCGGGGGGGGCGGGAGGGAGACCCAGTACTTC.

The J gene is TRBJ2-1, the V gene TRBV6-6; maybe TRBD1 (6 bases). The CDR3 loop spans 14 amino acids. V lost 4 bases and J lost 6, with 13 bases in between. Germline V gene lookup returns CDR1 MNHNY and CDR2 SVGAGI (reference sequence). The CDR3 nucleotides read TGTGCCAGCAGTTCCCCCGGACAGACCAATGAGCAGTTCTTC. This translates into CASSSPGQTNEQFF.

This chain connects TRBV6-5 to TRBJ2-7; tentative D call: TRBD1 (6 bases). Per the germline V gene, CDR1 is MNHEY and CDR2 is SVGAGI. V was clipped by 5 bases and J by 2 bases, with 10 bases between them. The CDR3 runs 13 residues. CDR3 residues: CASSTQGTYEQYF. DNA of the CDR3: TGTGCCAGCAGTACCCAGGGGACCTACGAGCAGTACTTC.

The CDR3, as DNA: TGTGCCAGTGGGGCCGGGACAGGGCAAGAGACCCAGTACTTC. It yields the protein CASGAGTGQETQYF. The chain uses TRBV7-9 and TRBJ2-5; 9 bases line up with TRBD1. The CDR3 totals 14 residues. Germline lookup yields CDR1 SEHNR and CDR2 FQNEAQ (reference sequence). The V and J ends lost 9 bases and 2 bases, in that order; junction bases with no gene match: 7.

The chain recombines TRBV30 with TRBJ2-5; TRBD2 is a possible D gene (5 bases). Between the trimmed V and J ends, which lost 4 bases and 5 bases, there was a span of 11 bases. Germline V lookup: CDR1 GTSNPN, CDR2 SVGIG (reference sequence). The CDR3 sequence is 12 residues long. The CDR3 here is CAWTGVGETQYF. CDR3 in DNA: TGTGCCTGGACCGGGGTTGGGGAGACCCAGTACTTC.

Here the CDR3 DNA reads TGTGCCAGCAGTGAAGCGCTTCTCAGTCCCCGCCACTATGGCTACACCTTC. The encoded protein is CASSEALLSPRHYGYTF. This chain uses TRBV6-1 with TRBJ1-2; D call uncertain. The CDR3 sequence is 17 residues long. Trimming stripped 0 bases from V and 3 bases from J, with 17 bases between. CDR1 is MNHNS and CDR2 is SASEGT in the germline V gene.

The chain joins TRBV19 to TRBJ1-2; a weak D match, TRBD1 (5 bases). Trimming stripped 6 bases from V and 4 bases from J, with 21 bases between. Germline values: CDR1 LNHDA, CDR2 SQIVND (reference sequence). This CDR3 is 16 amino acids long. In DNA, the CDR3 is TGTGCCAGTAGATACGATGGAAGGGACTCCCTCTATGGCTACACCTTC. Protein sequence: CASRYDGRDSLYGYTF.

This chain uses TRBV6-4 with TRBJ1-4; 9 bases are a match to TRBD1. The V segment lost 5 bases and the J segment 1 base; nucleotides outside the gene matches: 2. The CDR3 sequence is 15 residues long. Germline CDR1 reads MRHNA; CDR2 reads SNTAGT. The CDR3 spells CASSPGQGTNEKLFF. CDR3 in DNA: TGTGCCAGCAGTCCGGGACAGGGAACTAATGAAAAACTGTTTTTT.

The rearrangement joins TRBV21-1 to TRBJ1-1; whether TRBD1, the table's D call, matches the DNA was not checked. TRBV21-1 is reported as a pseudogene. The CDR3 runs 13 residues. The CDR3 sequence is CASSKVSGLLAFF. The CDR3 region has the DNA TGTGCCAGCAGCAAAGTTTCAGGTCTCCTGGCTTTCTTT.

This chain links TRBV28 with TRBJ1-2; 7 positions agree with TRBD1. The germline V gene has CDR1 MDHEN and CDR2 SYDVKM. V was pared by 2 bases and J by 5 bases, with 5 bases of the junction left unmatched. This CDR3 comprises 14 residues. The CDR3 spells CASSLEGAEYGYTF. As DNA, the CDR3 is TGTGCCAGCAGTTTAGAGGGGGCGGAGTATGGCTACACCTTC.